Detailed here is one T cell receptor beta chain. This sample is part of a study of PD-L1 blockade in urothelial cancer. At the level of the study: About 90% of the roughly 29 patients comprised males who had bladder-origin urothelial cancer. There were a median of roughly 140,000 T cells in blood samples.

The repertoire was sequenced with immunoSEQ multiplex PCR; TCRdb's copy has only in-frame clones and lacks some. The table shows roughly 32,000 clones, with 84% occurring only once. The CDR3 extends over 14 amino acids. V lost 6 bases and J 0 bases, leaving 9 bases between the germline ends. Germline assignment: CDR1 LNHDA and CDR2 SQIVND (reference sequence). This sequence was found in a man between 60 and 75 years old with urothelial cancer. This rearrangement joins TRBV19 to TRBJ1-3; D is ambiguous. The sequencing used PBMCs, collected around atezolizumab (anti-PD-L1) treatment. The CDR3 region is CASSRQDSGNTIYF. The CDR3 DNA follows: TGTGCCAGTAGCCGACAAGACTCTGGAAACACCATATATTTT.